This T cell receptor beta chain derives from a study of a mutant IDH1 vaccine in newly diagnosed glioma. Study outcomes and limitations: Apparently unrelated to pseudoprogression were changes in the top peripheral T cell clonotypes.

A note on this clone: What it binds is unknown.

TCRdb's copy holds only in-frame clones and misses some; the assay was immunoSEQ multiplex PCR. Among 45,000 to 60,000 clones, over 75% were seen once, and the ten largest hold about 5%. The time point: week 5, during vaccination. In the vaccine, a single dose held 300 ug of the mutant IDH1 20-mer peptide, along with topical imiquimod. Astrocytomas that were new, WHO grade 3 or 4, IDH1-mutant and ATRX-lost were present in the donors. The germline V gene has CDR1 GTSNPN and CDR2 SVGIG (reference sequence). This CDR3 is built from 14 residues. Trimming removed 1 base from V and 8 bases from J; junction bases left unmatched: 7.

The sequencing here drew on PBMCs, taken from a glioma patient whose treatment included an IDH1 peptide vaccine. The receptor's source is a man between 50 and 59 years old with glioma. The chain joins TRBV30 to TRBJ1-4; 7 positions agree with TRBD1. The CDR3 here is CAWSGPGGTEKLFF. The CDR3 DNA follows: TGTGCCTGGAGTGGGCCAGGGGGGACGGAAAAACTGTTTTTT.